This paragraph covers one T cell receptor (beta chain) sequence. There is no known antigen for this receptor. The input lacks base qualities; no much larger clone sits a single base away. The data were obtained in a study of shared clonotypes between healthy human individuals (dated by TCRdb to 2019 to 2021). Describing the broader study: The cohort included three men and a couple of women between 18 and 49 years of age. To increase sequencing depth and limit assay-specific biases, TCR repertoire library preparation and sequencing were carried out by different laboratories using diverse techniques. Per donor, leukapheresis produced somewhere between about 0.9 and 9 billion PBMCs. For each donor, CD4 naive and CD4 memory were each run on three plates, CD8 naive on two plates, and CD8 memory on one plate. To estimate repertoire size and how much clonotypes are shared between individuals, the study performed deep sequencing of blood TCR repertoires from a few healthy adults.

Here is what the overall study found, with its caveats: When a handful of donors were compared, the shared fraction of clonotypes was about 5.2% for naive CD4, about 4% for naive CD8, about 2.4% for memory CD4, and less than 0.45% for memory CD8. The genetic and exposure-history diversity represented was limited by the small number of donors. Naive subsets generally had larger estimated clonotype richness than memory subsets. Pairwise subsampling led to the expectation that sequencing depth would affect the degree of clonotype sharing among donors. Sampling was restricted to blood, and TCR repertoires in tissues likely differ from the TCR repertoires found in blood. Even with the large sequencing depth, rarefaction of the sorted-subset datasets indicated that sequencing was incomplete. Compared with non-shared clonotypes, the clonotypes found in all four sorted-subset donors had higher generation probabilities.

The donors were healthy, HIV-negative adults with no recently reported acute infections or vaccinations. Every donor was a Caucasian adult living in Nashville, Tennessee, USA. CD4+ T cells were enriched by magnetic negative selection; naive cells were then positively selected on CD45RA, and the negative fraction formed the memory subset. After blood collection by leukapheresis, PBMCs were isolated using Ficoll-Histopaque density gradient centrifugation and then cryopreserved in the vapor phase of liquid nitrogen. Analytical flow cytometry was used to check the purity and quantity of every magnetically sorted T cell population. Genomic DNA was isolated from every sorted fraction and measured by UV absorbance on a Nanodrop 2000c. V sheds 3 bases and J sheds 6 bases, leaving 12 bases between their ends. The cysteine opens and the phenylalanine closes a CDR3 of 14 amino acids. Of the read, only the CDR3 DNA is kept; its 42 bases are in frame from base 1. CDR1 and CDR2 are read off the germline V gene as MNHNS and SASEGT.

Using the deep immunoSEQ assay, multiplex PCR amplified TCR CDR3 regions from genomic DNA. Extracted genomic DNA from each cell subset was distributed evenly across all wells of several immunoSEQ 96-well plates, and each plate was treated as a replicate. For sorted subsets, around 0.2 ug genomic DNA, equal to some 28,000 T cell genomes, was loaded into each replicate PCR. Purified libraries were measured with a Qubit 3.0 fluorometer, size-checked on a Bioanalyzer 2100, and measured again with the KAPA Library Quantification kit. A separate single-read 150-cycle Illumina NextSeq 550 flow cell was used to sequence each immunoSEQ 96-well plate. Under the source paper's analysis protocol: Because the immunoSEQ output held only junctional sequences and lacked quality scores, the filtering could not match the filtering applied to full-length reads. To assign V/J genes and CDR3, sequences were annotated against IMGT germline references using PyIR, a Python wrapper for IgBLAST v1.9. Reads were filtered out if the reads had weak V/J assignments (E-value above 1e-6), no CDR3, stop codons, out-of-frame junctions, or ambiguous translated residues. V3J clonotypes were defined as sequences sharing an identical inferred V gene, J gene, and CDR3 amino acid sequence. The percentage overlap between two repertoires was calculated by dividing the number of shared unique clonotypes by the size of the smaller repertoire. Three approaches were used to assess repertoire richness: RTK rarefaction, the Chao1 estimator, and Recon v2.1 estimates of unobserved clonotypes. Generation probabilities for all TCRbeta clonotypes obtained by the gDNA method from a handful of donors were computed using OLGA. TCRdb took over this immuneACCESS table, retaining in-frame rearrangements with V and J assigned. Such tables are incomplete; in checked studies, under half of the missing clones stem from an unresolved V gene, and the remainder is unexplained. The DNA gave D and trimming, while V, J and clone size come from that table. The sample contains a few million clones, approximately 92% of them found a single time. Roughly 0.13% of the sample is held by the ten biggest clonotypes.

The origin of this receptor is a man younger than 30 in good health. The rearranged segments are TRBV6-1 and TRBJ1-5, with no confident D gene call. Sequencing was carried out using naive CD4+ T cells sorted from blood. In the paper's terms, the cell subset or site label means: CD45RA+ positively selected. The CDR3 protein: CASSDRRSGQPQHF. Read as DNA, the sequence is TGTGCCAGCAGTGATCGAAGGTCGGGTCAGCCCCAGCATTTT.